This T cell receptor beta chain was recovered during a study of blood T cells in healthy people across ages. At the level of the study: About one barcoded beta molecule per two T cells came from capture by template switching. The study, taken as a whole, reports: A strong correlation was seen between TCR beta diversity and naive T cell percentage.

Comment on this clonotype: The target antigen is unknown.

For the second PCR, which ran for about 6 to 12 cycles, a sample-barcoded 5' primer and a J-beta primer mix were used. Each cDNA molecule carried a tag from a template-switch adaptor that contained 12 random nucleotides. TCRdb re-analysed the 5' RACE reads in MiXCR, keeping a single row per CDR3 protein. The profile shows some 920,000 distinct CDR3 sequences, about 53% of them singletons. The CDR3 runs to 12 residues. Trimming took 7 bases from V and 2 from J, leaving 11 bases between them. Germline V lookup: CDR1 SQVTM, CDR2 ANQGSEA. Every donor contributed ten milliliters of peripheral blood by blood draw.

The clonotype comes from a woman aged 60-70 years in good health. The chain recombines TRBV29-1 with TRBJ1-2; the D gene is possibly TRBD1 (5 bases). Sequencing was performed on blood. The CDR3 DNA reads TGCAGCGCCGCCGGGGACAACTATGGCTACACCTTC. It codes for CSAAGDNYGYTF.